This T cell receptor (beta chain) was obtained from a study of blood T cell repertoires in COVID-19. Looking at the study overall: Italy, Spain and the United States were the sources of the convalescent and acute COVID-19 samples. From T cells, B-cell-depleted T cells, or PBMCs came the material, which was cDNA or gDNA.

The CDR3 is made up of 14 amino acids. Germline V lookup: CDR1 MNHEY, CDR2 SVGAGI. Trimming removed 6 bases from V and 4 bases from J; junction bases left unmatched: 5. In the original analysis: Reference gene primer amplification gave estimated nucleated cell counts. Repertoires were generated with immunoSEQ multiplex PCR, while TCRdb's copy carries only in-frame clones and drops some. V, J and clone size are taken as reported in that table, and D and trimming were inferred from the DNA itself. Found here are over 80,000 clones, about 87% of them singletons; the top ten hold around 20%. This receptor was obtained from a human donor in a cohort sampled during active COVID-19. The sample taken for sequencing was peripheral blood. The chain is built from TRBV6-5 and TRBJ1-4, with 7 bases fitting TRBD1. CDR3 nucleotides: TGTGCCAGCAGCGAGGACAGGCTTAATGAAAAACTGTTTTTT. It translates to CASSEDRLNEKLFF.